This T cell receptor beta chain stems from a study of Tregs in tolerant kidney transplant recipients. Whole-study findings and limits: Expanding Tregs on activated donor B cells appeared to best identify donor-specific TCRbeta clones. Validation in larger populations is needed because few patients were studied. This study did not directly address biological reproducibility.

This table comes from immunoSEQ multiplex PCR, and its TCRdb copy is limited to in-frame clones, with some not included. The sample lists 50,000 to 55,000 clones; around 93% were seen once. Turning to this clone: Its specificity is unknown.

Related graft donors supplied nonmyeloablative bone marrow transplants, and mixed chimerism was transient. Unstimulated regulatory T cells (CD4+CD25+CD127-), CD4+CD25- non-regulatory cells, CD4 and CD8 cells were FACS-sorted from thawed PBMCs. CDR1 SQVTM and CDR2 ANQGSEA come from the germline V gene. The CDR3 totals 12 residues. Trimming took 7 bases from V and 6 from J, leaving 15 bases between them. The sequenced sample was CD8+ T cells from blood (PBMCs), obtained 24 months after the transplant. The sequence was collected from a human patient who received a combined kidney and bone marrow transplant. Some T cells could come from the graft donor. This chain connects TRBV29-1 to TRBJ1-1, with a tentative D call TRBD1 (6 bases). The CDR3 bases are TGCAGCGCCCCCGGACAGAATGCTGAAGCTTTCTTT. This translates into CSAPGQNAEAFF.